One sample yielded the 27 T cell receptor beta chains listed below, sequenced in a study of Graves' ophthalmopathy and Graves' hyperthyroidism. Scientists amplified the TCR beta CDR3 regions from RNA transcripts. HTBI primers were employed in first-round RT-PCR, then a second-round multiplex PCR followed. TCRdb reprocessed the multiplex PCR reads with MiXCR, giving one entry per CDR3 protein. The sample has 40,000 or so distinct CDR3 sequences, 45% to 55% seen once. The specimen sequenced was peripheral blood. The receptor set was obtained from an adult woman with stable Graves' hyperthyroidism.

This clonotype was seen at least ten times. The DNA of the CDR3 is TGTGCCAGCAGTTACAACCTTGGGACTAGCGGGACAGATACGCAGTATTTT. Residues: CASSYNLGTSGTDTQYF. The chain links TRBV6-6 to TRBJ2-3, with TRBD2 identical over 12 bases. Germline V gene sequence: CDR1 MNHNY, CDR2 SVGAGI (reference sequence). This CDR3 region has 17 residues. V was clipped by 2 bases and J by 3 bases; unmatched bases: 6.

J is TRBJ2-7 and V is TRBV6-2 or TRBV6-3; no reliable D call. Germline V gene lookup returns CDR1 MNHEY and CDR2 SVGEGT. Trimming left V 2 bases short and J 0 bases short, with 5 bases between. This CDR3 spans 13 amino acids. The CDR3 here is CASSYHISYEQYF. Written as DNA, the CDR3 is TGTGCCAGCAGTTACCACATCTCCTACGAGCAGTACTTC.

The chain links TRBV7-2 to TRBJ2-7; the match to TRBD2 covers 10 bases. The CDR3 is 16 residues long. V was pared by 1 base and J by 4 bases, with 7 bases of the junction left unmatched. Per the germline V gene, CDR1 is SGHTA and CDR2 is FQGNSA. CDR3 sequence: CASSLELAGLEYEQYF. For the CDR3, the DNA is TGTGCCAGCAGCTTAGAACTAGCGGGATTGGAGTACGAGCAGTACTTC.

In its sample, this clonotype was seen many times. This chain connects TRBV27 to TRBJ1-3, with D unclear. CDR3 length: 12 residues. Trimming shortened V by 5 bases and J by 9 bases, and 11 bases separated the two germline ends. Germline CDR1 reads MNHEY; CDR2 reads SMNVEV (reference sequence). The CDR3 here is CASSAQISTIYF. In DNA, the CDR3 is TGTGCCAGCAGTGCTCAGATTTCCACCATATATTTT.

This clonotype is judged medium-sized. The chain recombines TRBV29-1 with TRBJ2-6; D may be TRBD1 or TRBD2 (5 bases each). Trimming shortened V by 6 bases and J by 2 bases, and 14 bases separated the two germline ends. The CDR3 extends over 15 amino acids. Germline V gene lookup returns CDR1 SQVTM and CDR2 ANQGSEA. The CDR3 nucleotides read TGCAGCGTGGGGGTTTCGGGCCCTGGGGCCAACGTCCTGACTTTC. Its protein product is CSVGVSGPGANVLTF.

The sample holds many counts of this clonotype. The chain carries TRBV9 and TRBJ1-1; 12 nucleotides line up with TRBD1. Germline CDR1 is SGDLS and CDR2 is YYNGEE. V was clipped by 2 bases and J by 9 bases; unmatched bases: 5. The CDR3 has 14 residues. The chain's CDR3 is CASSVTGQGAKAFF. DNA of the CDR3: TGTGCCAGCAGCGTGACGGGACAGGGGGCTAAAGCTTTCTTT. Filled out from reference TRBV9 and TRBJ1-1, the complete variable domain reads DSGVTQTPKHLITATGQRVTLRCSPRSGDLSVYWYQQSLDQGLQFLIQYYNGEERAKGNILERFSAQQFPDLHSELNLSSLELGDSALYFCASSVTGQGAKAFFGQGTRLTVV.

V gene TRBV7-8 combines with J gene TRBJ2-5; 9 bases agree with TRBD1. This CDR3 comprises 16 residues. From germline, CDR1 is SGHVS and CDR2 FQNEAQ. V dropped 0 bases and J dropped 5; count of bases not matched to a gene: 7. The CDR3 DNA reads as TGTGCCAGCAGCTTAGCCACAGGGGGCGCACGGGAGACCCAGTACTTC. It translates to CASSLATGGARETQYF.

The chain uses TRBV7-9 and TRBJ2-7; 8 bases are shared with TRBD1. Germline V lookup: CDR1 SEHNR, CDR2 FQNEAQ (reference sequence). This CDR3 spans 13 amino acids. J was trimmed by 8 bases and V by 5 bases; bases with no gene match: 8. Here the CDR3 DNA reads TGTGCCAGCAGCGACCTGGACAGGGTGAAGCAGTACTTC. Amino acids: CASSDLDRVKQYF.

The table lists this clonotype with many counts. The chain carries TRBV10-3 and TRBJ1-5; D gene uncertain. Trimming stripped 3 bases from V and 1 base from J, with 4 bases between. The CDR3 totals 13 residues. The germline V gene has CDR1 ENHRY and CDR2 SYGVKD. The CDR3 nucleotides read TGTGCCATCAGTGACAAAAGCAATCAGCCCCAGCATTTT. Residues: CAISDKSNQPQHF.

This clonotype was seen at least ten times. The chain combines TRBV6-1 with TRBJ2-3, with 10 bases aligning to TRBD2. The CDR3 is 16 residues long. The V and J ends lost 8 bases and 4 bases, in that order; junction bases with no gene match: 12. Germline CDR1 and CDR2: MNHNS and SASEGT. The CDR3 spells CASESGRALGADTQYF. For the CDR3, the DNA is TGTGCCAGCGAAAGCGGGAGGGCCTTGGGGGCAGATACGCAGTATTTT.

CDR3 nucleotides: TGTGCCATCTTGGACAGGGTCGGGGAGCTGTTTTTT. This sequence encodes CAILDRVGELFF. V is TRBV2 and J is TRBJ2-2; TRBD1 aligns across 8 bases. The germline CDR1 and CDR2 sequences are SNHLY and FYNNEI. CDR3 length: 12 residues. The V and J ends lost 10 bases and 7 bases, in that order; junction bases with no gene match: 5.

This clonotype occurred a few times. This chain uses TRBV10-3 with TRBJ1-2; TRBD1 matches at 9 bases. The ends lost 8 bases at V and 8 bases at J; junction bases unmatched: 15. CDR1 and CDR2 from the germline V gene are ENHRY and SYGVKD. This CDR3 is 15 amino acids long. The CDR3, as DNA: TGTGCCATCTCCGAGGATACAGGGGGCGCGGCAGGCTACACCTTC. This translates into CAISEDTGGAAGYTF.

This clonotype was found many times. The chain employs TRBV19 and TRBJ1-2; 12 bases are shared with TRBD1. The CDR3 loop spans 15 amino acids. Losses at the gene ends were 6 bases for V and 3 bases for J; bases not matched to a gene: 5. Germline CDR1 reads LNHDA; CDR2 reads SQIVND (reference sequence). CDR3 in DNA: TGTGCCAGTAGCTCGGGACAGGGGGCGTACTATGGCTACACCTTC. Its protein product is CASSSGQGAYYGYTF.

This clonotype was counted ten times or more. V gene TRBV9 combines with J gene TRBJ2-5; D possibly matches TRBD1 or TRBD2 (6 bases each). Trimming took off 0 bases at V and 4 bases at J, with 13 bases between the two ends. CDR1 and CDR2 from the germline V gene are SGDLS and YYNGEE. The CDR3 covers 15 residues. The CDR3 bases are TGTGCCAGCAGCGTAGGGGGGGCTTCCGGAGAGACCCAGTACTTC. The encoded protein is CASSVGGASGETQYF.

Relative to its sample, this clonotype is medium-sized (0.01 to 0.1%). J is TRBJ1-6 and V is TRBV9; D possibly corresponds to TRBD1 (5 bases). Trimming left V 0 bases short and J 9 bases short, with 13 bases between. The CDR3 contains 15 residues. Germline V CDR1 and CDR2: SGDLS, YYNGEE. CDR3 in amino acids: CASSVEPGIGSPLHF. The CDR3 coding sequence is TGTGCCAGCAGCGTAGAGCCAGGGATTGGTTCACCCCTCCACTTT.

The CDR3, as DNA: TGCAGCGACGCCGGGACAGGGGGCGCCTGGGAGACCCAGTACTTC. Translated, it gives CSDAGTGGAWETQYF. This chain uses TRBV29-1 with TRBJ2-5; 12 nucleotides line up with TRBD1. V shed 7 bases, J shed 5 bases, and the junction held 11 bases outside the gene matches. Germline CDR1 SQVTM, CDR2 ANQGSEA. The CDR3 loop spans 15 amino acids.

The rearrangement joins TRBV2 to TRBJ2-5, with TRBD1 identical over 8 bases. Looked up from germline, CDR1 is SNHLY and CDR2 is FYNNEI. V trimming: 10 bases; J trimming: 5 bases; junction bases outside the gene matches: 12. The CDR3 covers 14 residues. The CDR3 nucleotides read TGTGCCATCTTGGACAGGGTAGGCGGGGAGACCCAGTACTTC. As protein: CAILDRVGGETQYF.

The rearrangement joins TRBV29-1 to TRBJ2-7; D remains unclear. Trimming stripped 6 bases from V and 6 bases from J, with 9 bases between. The CDR3 runs to 10 residues. Germline values: CDR1 SQVTM, CDR2 ANQGSEA. The CDR3 reads CSVLGGEQYF. DNA of the CDR3: TGCAGCGTATTGGGCGGCGAGCAGTACTTC.

Points on this clonotype: The missing conserved phenylalanine or tryptophan at the end of this CDR3 makes a read error likely. The V gene is TRBV6-6, the J gene TRBJ2-7; D unresolved. The CDR3 contains 14 residues. Germline loops: CDR1 MNHNY, CDR2 SVGAGI (reference sequence). With 5 bases removed from V and 0 bases from J, the gap between germline ends came to 11 bases. The CDR3 spells CASSPRSSSYEQYL. The CDR3 region has the DNA TGTGCCAGCAGTCCGCGCAGCAGCTCCTACGAGCAGTACCTC.

This clonotype was observed at least ten times. The chain uses TRBV18 and TRBJ1-1; D unresolved. The CDR3 extends over 13 amino acids. V lost 5 bases and J lost 2, with 9 bases in between. The V gene's germline CDR1 is KGHSH and CDR2 LQKENI. The CDR3 here is CASSSGRNTEAFF. The DNA of the CDR3 is TGTGCCAGCTCATCGGGAAGAAACACTGAAGCTTTCTTT.

The chain couples TRBV30 to TRBJ2-7; a possible D gene is TRBD1 (8 bases). Germline loops: CDR1 GTSNPN, CDR2 SVGIG (reference sequence). Trimming removed 3 bases from V and 3 bases from J, with 15 bases in between. The CDR3 consists of 14 residues. CDR3 protein: CAWRRTGRGYEQYF. The CDR3 DNA reads TGTGCCTGGAGACGGACAGGGAGGGGCTACGAGCAGTACTTC.

This clonotype was detected ten times or more. The rearrangement links TRBV19 to TRBJ2-7; D is perhaps TRBD1 (5 bases). CDR3 length: 14 amino acids. The V gene's germline CDR1 is LNHDA and CDR2 SQIVND (reference sequence). Between the trimmed V and J ends, which lost 7 bases and 6 bases, there was a span of 19 bases. CDR3 sequence reads: CASNLWAGSGEQYF. The DNA of the CDR3 is TGTGCCAGTAACCTATGGGCAGGGTCCGGCGAGCAGTACTTC.

The genes are TRBV5-4 and TRBJ1-1; D is unresolved. The CDR3 has 13 residues. Germline V lookup: CDR1 SGHNT, CDR2 YYREEE (reference sequence). Trimming pared 7 bases from V and 1 base from J, leaving 11 bases between. In nucleotides, the CDR3 is TGTGCCAGCCACCTCGGGCAGAACACTGAAGCTTTCTTT. Translated, it gives CASHLGQNTEAFF.

This clonotype is deemed medium-sized. The chain employs TRBV6-5 and TRBJ2-7; no firm D call. This CDR3 has 13 amino acids. V lost 2 bases, J lost 9 bases, and 14 bases lay in between. CDR1 MNHEY and CDR2 SVGAGI come from the germline V gene. The CDR3 nucleotides read TGTGCCAGCAGTTACAGTCCGTGGCAGGCGCAGTACTTC. It translates to CASSYSPWQAQYF.

This clonotype was picked up many times. The chain couples TRBV20-1 to TRBJ1-2, with 8 bases fitting TRBD1. The junction had 2 bases not matched to a gene; V was cut back by 3 bases and J by 5 bases. The germline gives CDR1 DFQATT, CDR2 SNEGSKA (reference sequence). The CDR3 loop spans 12 amino acids. CDR3 residues: CSASDRGYGYTF. The CDR3 nucleotides read TGCAGTGCTAGCGACAGGGGATATGGCTACACCTTC.

A word on this clonotype: Relative to the germline gene, one junction end is altered; a read error may explain this. CDR3 protein: CASSLAGTVQGDQYF. Here the CDR3 DNA reads TGTGCCAGCAGCTTGGCCGGGACAGTCCAAGGAGACCAGTACTTC. V gene TRBV5-1 combines with J gene TRBJ2-5; 7 bases align to TRBD1. Germline V gene lookup returns CDR1 SGHRS and CDR2 YFSETQ. The length of the CDR3 is 15 residues.

This clonotype occurred a few times. With a much larger clone just one base away, this may be a read error. No conserved phenylalanine or tryptophan ends this CDR3, so it is likely a read error. The chain uses TRBV18 and TRBJ1-2; 9 bases align to TRBD1. CDR1 is KGHSH and CDR2 is LQKENI in the germline V gene. Trimming at V came to 2 bases and at J to 6 bases, leaving 10 bases not matched to a gene. The CDR3 consists of 16 residues. The CDR3 region has the DNA TGTGCCAGCTCACCAGCACAGGGGGCTGGTGTCGATGGCTACACCTCC. Its protein product is CASSPAQGAGVDGYTS.